One and the same sample provided the 21 T cell receptor beta chains below, sequenced in a study of OX40 agonist ivuxolimab in advanced cancers. Sequencing was performed with immunoSEQ multiplex PCR; in TCRdb, only in-frame clones are kept and a portion is missing. The data contain around 61,000 clones, about four fifths of them singletons. The material was CD4+ or CD8+ T cells sorted from blood, obtained in a trial of the OX40 agonist ivuxolimab. All receptors come from an adult with an advanced solid tumor such as melanoma, head and neck, liver or kidney cancer.

This sequence joins TRBV30 and TRBJ2-1; D is perhaps TRBD2 (5 bases). The CDR3 length is 13 residues. V lost 5 bases, J lost 3 bases, and 11 bases lay in between. Germline CDR1 reads GTSNPN; CDR2 reads SVGIG (reference sequence). For the CDR3, the DNA is TGTGCCTGGCGCCGGGATAACTACAATGAGCAGTTCTTC. This sequence encodes CAWRRDNYNEQFF. Together with reference TRBV30 and TRBJ2-1, the CDR3 gives the full variable domain: SQTIHQWPATLVQPVGSPLSLECTVEGTSNPNLYWYRQAAGRGLQLLFYSVGIGQISSEVPQNLSASRPQDRQFILSSKKLLLSDSGFYLCAWRRDNYNEQFFGPGTRLTVL.

The chain couples TRBV28 to TRBJ1-2; D not certain. The V gene lost 3 bases and the J gene lost 4 bases, with 3 bases spanning the gap. Germline loops: CDR1 MDHEN, CDR2 SYDVKM. This CDR3 has 11 residues. CDR3 sequence reads: CASSFPYGYTF. DNA of the CDR3: TGTGCCAGCAGTTTTCCCTATGGCTACACCTTC.

The chain employs TRBV11-2 and TRBJ2-1, with 7 bases identical to TRBD1. Trimming took 5 bases from V and 1 from J; bases not matched to a gene: 14. The CDR3 extends over 18 amino acids. Germline CDR1 and CDR2: SGHAT and FQNNGV. The CDR3 DNA reads TGTGCCAGCAGCCCTACCGCCGAGGGGGCATGGTCCTACAATGAGCAGTTCTTC. Residues: CASSPTAEGAWSYNEQFF.

The chain joins TRBV18 to TRBJ1-1, with 7 bases identical to TRBD1. This CDR3 is 16 amino acids long. Germline V gives CDR1 KGHSH, CDR2 LQKENI. Unmatched junction bases numbered 14, after V lost 3 bases and J lost 7 bases. CDR3 in amino acids: CASSPGGGQGVIEAFF. The CDR3 nucleotides read TGTGCCAGCTCACCGGGCGGAGGGCAGGGGGTCATTGAAGCTTTCTTT.

The rearrangement uses TRBV6-6 and TRBJ1-2; 9 bases are shared with TRBD1. The germline V gene encodes CDR1 MNHNY and CDR2 SVGAGI (reference sequence). V dropped 5 bases and J dropped 6; count of bases not matched to a gene: 7. The CDR3 extends over 14 amino acids. The CDR3 protein is CASSPDRGYDGYTF. CDR3 nucleotides: TGTGCCAGCAGTCCGGACAGGGGTTATGATGGCTACACCTTC.

The genes are TRBV9 and TRBJ2-1; weak D call: TRBD2 (6 bases). The V gene lost 4 bases and the J gene lost 5 bases, with 16 bases spanning the gap. The germline CDR1 and CDR2 sequences are SGDLS and YYNGEE. The CDR3 totals 15 residues. CDR3 protein: CASSFRDSGHNEQFF. Here the CDR3 DNA reads TGTGCCAGCAGCTTCCGGGACTCGGGACACAATGAGCAGTTCTTC. The entire variable domain, with the rest obtained from reference TRBV9 and TRBJ2-1, is as follows: DSGVTQTPKHLITATGQRVTLRCSPRSGDLSVYWYQQSLDQGLQFLIQYYNGEERAKGNILERFSAQQFPDLHSELNLSSLELGDSALYFCASSFRDSGHNEQFFGPGTRLTVL.

The rearrangement joins TRBV28 to TRBJ2-3; perhaps TRBD2 as D (5 bases). The CDR3 is 16 residues long. Germline CDR1 reads MDHEN; CDR2 reads SYDVKM. Trimming stripped 7 bases from V and 2 bases from J, with 19 bases between. CDR3 sequence reads: CASIKETFSDTDTQYF. CDR3 in DNA: TGTGCCAGCATCAAAGAGACGTTTAGCGACACAGATACGCAGTATTTT. Full variable domain (outside the CDR3, taken from reference TRBV28 and TRBJ2-3): DVKVTQSSRYLVKRTGEKVFLECVQDMDHENMFWYRQDPGLGLRLIYFSYDVKMKEKGDIPEGYSVSREKKERFSLILESASTNQTSMYLCASIKETFSDTDTQYFGPGTRLTVL.

V is TRBV15 and J is TRBJ2-1; 11 bases map to TRBD2. This CDR3 is built from 22 residues. V shed 1 base and J 9 bases; nucleotides not matched to a gene: 26. Germline loops: CDR1 LNHNV, CDR2 YYDKDF (reference sequence). CDR3 DNA: TGTGCCACCAGCAGAGTGCGGCTAGCGGGAGGAGTTGGGACCAGGAGGAGGGGTGAGCAGTTCTTC. Amino acid sequence: CATSRVRLAGGVGTRRRGEQFF.

The chain combines TRBV7-9 with TRBJ2-5; TRBD2 aligns across 8 bases. Trimming cost V 1 base and J 5 bases; bases outside gene matches: 3. Germline assignment: CDR1 SEHNR and CDR2 FQNEAQ (reference sequence). The length of the CDR3 is 14 residues. This CDR3 reads CASSLGLASETQYF. CDR3 DNA: TGTGCCAGCAGCTTAGGACTAGCGAGCGAGACCCAGTACTTC.

The chain carries TRBV18 and TRBJ1-2, with 8 positions matching TRBD1. After removal of 6 bases from V and 8 bases from J, the junction contained 11 bases not matched to a gene. Looked up from germline, CDR1 is KGHSH and CDR2 is LQKENI. The CDR3 sequence is 14 residues long. CDR3 nucleotides: TGTGCCAGCTCTCCTCGGACAGGGTACAAGGGCTACACCTTC. Its protein is CASSPRTGYKGYTF.

The chain recombines TRBV28 with TRBJ2-1, with D hard to call. From germline, CDR1 is MDHEN and CDR2 SYDVKM. Trimming took 8 bases from V and 10 from J, leaving 12 bases between them. The CDR3 has 11 residues. CDR3 in amino acids: CASPSGGEQFF. CDR3 DNA: TGTGCCAGCCCTTCTGGCGGAGAGCAGTTCTTC.

The J gene is TRBJ2-2, the V gene TRBV6-6; 10 bases are a match to TRBD1. Germline loops: CDR1 MNHNY, CDR2 SVGAGI (reference sequence). The V gene end was trimmed by 6 bases and the J gene end by 3 bases; junction bases not matched to a gene: 7. This CDR3 region has 16 residues. For the CDR3, the DNA is TGTGCCAGCAGGGGGGAGGGACAGGGGTACACCGGGGAGCTGTTTTTT. Amino acid sequence: CASRGEGQGYTGELFF.

Of note for this clone: The germline gene is not matched at one end of the junction; a read error may be the cause. This CDR3 reads CASSPPGGQRHF. The CDR3 DNA follows: TGCGCCAGCAGTCCCCCGGGCGGACAGCGCCATTTC. V and J are TRBV23-1 and TRBJ2-7; a possible D gene is TRBD1 (6 bases). TRBV23-1 qualifies as an ORF whose function is uncertain. This CDR3 region has 12 residues.

The chain employs TRBV2 and TRBJ1-5; 8 nucleotides align to TRBD1. Trimming removed 8 bases from V and 5 bases from J; junction bases left unmatched: 17. Germline CDR1 SNHLY, CDR2 FYNNEI. CDR3 length: 17 amino acids. The DNA of the CDR3 is TGTGCCAGCCGGGATCTTTTGGGGACAGGACTAGATCAGCCCCAGCATTTT. It specifies CASRDLLGTGLDQPQHF.

The gene calls are TRBV5-8 and TRBJ1-4, with TRBD1 matching over 7 bases. The CDR3 runs to 15 residues. From germline, CDR1 is SGHTS and CDR2 YDEGEE. V dropped 3 bases and J dropped 5; count of bases not matched to a gene: 7. CDR3 in DNA: TGTGCCAGCAGCTCTACAGGGGCCCTGAATGAAAAACTGTTTTTT. It is translated as CASSSTGALNEKLFF.

The chain is built from TRBV29-1 and TRBJ2-2, with D maybe TRBD1 (6 bases). The CDR3 consists of 14 residues. V lost 7 bases and J lost 7, with 19 bases in between. Germline V lookup: CDR1 SQVTM, CDR2 ANQGSEA. CDR3 bases: TGCAGCGCAGAACAGGGTTCGAGAGGCGGGGAGCTGTTTTTT. The encoded protein is CSAEQGSRGGELFF.

This chain uses TRBV28 with TRBJ2-7; D is unclear. The CDR3 runs 15 residues. The V end lost 4 bases, the J end lost 3 bases, and 16 bases lay between the germline ends. From germline, CDR1 is MDHEN and CDR2 SYDVKM. The chain's CDR3 is CASSSPEVVYYEQYF. The CDR3 coding sequence is TGTGCCAGCAGTTCTCCTGAAGTAGTGTACTACGAGCAGTACTTC.

The chain uses TRBV11-1 and TRBJ2-1; D is unresolved. The CDR3 has 13 residues. V gave up 1 base and J gave up 5 bases, with 6 bases separating them. Germline V gene sequence: CDR1 SGHAT, CDR2 FQDESV (reference sequence). The CDR3 DNA is TGTGCCAGCAGCTTAGGCACAAACAATGAGCAGTTCTTC. It is translated as CASSLGTNNEQFF.

This clone was counted only a few times. V is TRBV7-2 and J is TRBJ2-1; 12 bases are shared with TRBD2. Looked up from germline, CDR1 is SGHTA and CDR2 is FQGNSA. The CDR3 is 16 residues long. The V segment lost 5 bases and the J segment 5 bases; nucleotides outside the gene matches: 7. The CDR3, as DNA: TGTGCCAGCAGCCCTTCATCTAGCGGGAGGGACAATGAGCAGTTCTTC. It codes for CASSPSSSGRDNEQFF. Complete variable domain (other parts from reference TRBV7-2 and TRBJ2-1): GAGVSQSPSNKVTEKGKDVELRCDPISGHTALYWYRQSLGQGLEFLIYFQGNSAPDKSGLPSDRFSAERTGGSVSTLTIQRTQQEDSAVYLCASSPSSSGRDNEQFFGPGTRLTVL.

The chain couples TRBV28 to TRBJ1-2; D is unresolved. V was shortened by 8 bases and J by 6 bases, with 13 bases between the two germline ends. Germline CDR1 MDHEN, CDR2 SYDVKM. This CDR3 has 12 amino acids. The CDR3 loop is CASSPLTNGYTF. For the CDR3, the DNA is TGTGCCAGCTCTCCCCTGACTAATGGCTACACCTTC.

In its sample, this clone was seen once. V and J are TRBV7-8 and TRBJ1-5, with D perhaps TRBD1 (5 bases). Germline V gene data show CDR1 as SGHVS and CDR2 as FQNEAQ. V lost 4 bases and J 2 bases, leaving 12 bases between the germline ends. The CDR3 length is 15 residues. The CDR3 region is CASSWGGMGNQPQHF. The CDR3 DNA reads as TGTGCCAGCAGCTGGGGGGGGATGGGCAATCAGCCCCAGCATTTT.